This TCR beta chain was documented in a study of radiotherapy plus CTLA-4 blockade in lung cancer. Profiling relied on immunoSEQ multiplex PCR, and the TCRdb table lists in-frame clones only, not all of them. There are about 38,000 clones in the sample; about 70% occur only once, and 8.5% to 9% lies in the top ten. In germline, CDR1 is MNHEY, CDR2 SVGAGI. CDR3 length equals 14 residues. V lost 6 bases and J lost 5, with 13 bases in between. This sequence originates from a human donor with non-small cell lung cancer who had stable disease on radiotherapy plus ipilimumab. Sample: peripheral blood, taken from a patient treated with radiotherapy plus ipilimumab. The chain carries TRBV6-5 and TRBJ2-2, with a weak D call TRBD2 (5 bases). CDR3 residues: CASSPVEVTGELFF. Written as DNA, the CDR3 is TGTGCCAGCAGCCCTGTGGAGGTAACCGGGGAGCTGTTTTTT.